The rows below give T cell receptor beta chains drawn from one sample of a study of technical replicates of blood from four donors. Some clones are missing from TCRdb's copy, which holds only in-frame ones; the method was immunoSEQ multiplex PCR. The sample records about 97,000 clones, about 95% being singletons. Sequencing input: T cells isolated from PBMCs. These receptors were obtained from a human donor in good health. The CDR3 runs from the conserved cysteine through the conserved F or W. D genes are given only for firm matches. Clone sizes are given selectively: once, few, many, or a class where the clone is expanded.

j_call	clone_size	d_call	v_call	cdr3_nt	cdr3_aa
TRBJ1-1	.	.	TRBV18	TGTGCCAGCTCACCAGGCAGGGACACTGAAGCTTTCTTT	CASSPGRDTEAFF
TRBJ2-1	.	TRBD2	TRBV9	TGTGCCAGCAGCGTAGAAGCGGGACTCTACAATGAGCAGTTCTTC	CASSVEAGLYNEQFF
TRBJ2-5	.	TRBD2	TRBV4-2	TGTGCCAGCAGCCTTAGCGGGAGGAGCCAAGAGACCCAGTACTTC	CASSLSGRSQETQYF
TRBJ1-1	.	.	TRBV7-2	TGTGCCAGCAGCTTAAGCAGATACACAGACACTGAAGCTTTCTTT	CASSLSRYTDTEAFF
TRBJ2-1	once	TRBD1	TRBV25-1	TGTGCCAGCAGTTCAGACAGGGGGTTAGGAAATGAGCAGTTCTTC	CASSSDRGLGNEQFF
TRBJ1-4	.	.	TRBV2	TGTGCCAGTCTACAGGAAGTTAATGAAAAACTGTTTTTT	CASLQEVNEKLFF
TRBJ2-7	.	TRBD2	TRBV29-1	TGCAGCGTTGAAAGTCCTAGCGGAACCCACGAGCAGTACTTC	CSVESPSGTHEQYF
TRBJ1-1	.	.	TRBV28	TGTGCCAGCAGTTTCTCCTGGGGGGGGCTAACTTTCGCTGAAGCTTTCTTT	CASSFSWGGLTFAEAFF
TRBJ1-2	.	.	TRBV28	TGTGCCAGCAGTCCGGGGAATGGCTACACCTTC	CASSPGNGYTF
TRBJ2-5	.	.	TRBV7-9	TGTGCCAGCAGCTTATATCGGGACGGGGGAGAGACCCAGTACTTC	CASSLYRDGGETQYF
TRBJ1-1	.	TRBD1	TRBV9	TGTGCCAGCAGCGTAGGGGCAGGGGGGAACACTGAAGCTTTCTTT	CASSVGAGGNTEAFF
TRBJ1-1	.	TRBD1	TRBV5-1	TGCGCCAGCAGTCGGACAGGAAACTTCATGAACACTGAAGCTTTCTTT	CASSRTGNFMNTEAFF
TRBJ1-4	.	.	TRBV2	TGTGCCAGCAGGGGGGCTAATAATGAAAAACTGTTTTTT	CASRGANNEKLFF
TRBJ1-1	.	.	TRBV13	TGTGCCAGCAGCTTACGACAAATGAACACTGAAGCTTTCTTT	CASSLRQMNTEAFF
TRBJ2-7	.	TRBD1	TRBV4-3	TGCGCCAGCAGCCCGCGGACAGGGGGCCCCTACGAGCAGTACTTC	CASSPRTGGPYEQYF
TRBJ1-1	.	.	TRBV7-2	TGTGCCAGCAGCTTAGGCTCGGGGAGCGCTTTCTTT	CASSLGSGSAFF
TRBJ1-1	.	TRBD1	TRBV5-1	TGCGCCAGCTGGGGACAGGGGGGAACTGAAGCTTTCTTT	CASWGQGGTEAFF
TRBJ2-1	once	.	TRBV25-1	TGTGCCAGTATGGGTAGCGGCTACTCACGGGAGCAGTTCTTC	CASMGSGYSREQFF
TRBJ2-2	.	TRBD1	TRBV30	TGTGCCTGGAGTGTACAGGGGACCGGGGAGCTGTTTTTT	CAWSVQGTGELFF
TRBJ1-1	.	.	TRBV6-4	TGTGCCAGCAGTGAGGACAGGAACACTGAAGCTTTCTTT	CASSEDRNTEAFF
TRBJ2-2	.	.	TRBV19	TGTGCCAGTAATTACTTGACCGGGGAGCTGTTTTTT	CASNYLTGELFF
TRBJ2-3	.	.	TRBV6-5	TGTGCCAGCAGTTACTCGAGAGGATCCGCAGATACGCAGTATTTT	CASSYSRGSADTQYF
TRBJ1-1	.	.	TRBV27	TGTGCCAGCAAAGGAGTTACTGAAGCTTTCTTT	CASKGVTEAFF
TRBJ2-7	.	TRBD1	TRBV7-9	TGTGCCAGCAGCGCCCCGACAGGGGCGATCTACGAGCAGTACTTC	CASSAPTGAIYEQYF
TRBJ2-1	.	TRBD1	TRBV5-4	TGTGCCAGCAGCTTACCGGGACAGGGCGATGAGCAGTTCTTC	CASSLPGQGDEQFF
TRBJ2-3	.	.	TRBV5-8	TGTGCCAGCAGCTTGCTGCCAGAAAGAGATACGCAGTATTTT	CASSLLPERDTQYF
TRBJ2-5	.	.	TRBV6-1	TGTGCCAGCAGTGAAGCCTCGCTGGGGGGAAGCGAGACCCAGTACTTC	CASSEASLGGSETQYF
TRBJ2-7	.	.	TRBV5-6	TGTGCCAGCAGCTTGCTCTCCTACGAGCAGTACTTC	CASSLLSYEQYF
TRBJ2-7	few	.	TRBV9	TGTGCCAGCAGCGTAGATGGAGGGTCCGAGCAGTACTTC	CASSVDGGSEQYF
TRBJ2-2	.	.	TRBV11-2	TGTGCCAGCAGCTTGCAAACTCACACCGGGGAGCTGTTTTTT	CASSLQTHTGELFF
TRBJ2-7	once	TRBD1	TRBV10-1	TGCGCCAGCAGTGAGGTGTCGGGACAGGGGATCTACGAGCAGTACTTC	CASSEVSGQGIYEQYF
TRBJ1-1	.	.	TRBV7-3	TGTGCCAGCAGCTTAACGGCATCCCCGGTGTTGGGGGGCACTGAAGCTTTCTTT	CASSLTASPVLGGTEAFF
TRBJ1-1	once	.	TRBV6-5	TGTGCCAGCGTGGGGCCCGAGAACACTGAAGCTTTCTTT	CASVGPENTEAFF
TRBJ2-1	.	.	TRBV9	TGTGCCAGCAGCGTAGAAGGGGATGAGCAGTTCTTC	CASSVEGDEQFF
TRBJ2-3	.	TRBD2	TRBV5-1	TGCGCCAGCAGCATAGGACTAGCGGGAGTGACAGATACGCAGTATTTT	CASSIGLAGVTDTQYF
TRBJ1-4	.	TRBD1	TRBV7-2	TGTGCCAGCAGCTTGACAGGGGGCAATGAAAAACTGTTTTTT	CASSLTGGNEKLFF
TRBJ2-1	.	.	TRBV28	TGTGCCAGCACCCCTCCGGTAGGAGGAGGCTCCTACAATGAGCAGTTCTTC	CASTPPVGGGSYNEQFF
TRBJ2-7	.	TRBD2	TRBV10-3	TGTGCCATCAGTGACCTACTAGCGGGAGAGGGGTCGGCTAAGCAGTACTTC	CAISDLLAGEGSAKQYF
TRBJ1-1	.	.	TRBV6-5	TGTGCCAGCAGTTTCTCGGTCCGGGACACTGAAGCTTTCTTT	CASSFSVRDTEAFF
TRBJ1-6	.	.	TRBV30	TGTGCCTGGAGTTTGAACAGGGTTGCCGGGTCACCCCTCCACTTT	CAWSLNRVAGSPLHF
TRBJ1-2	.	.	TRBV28	TGTGCCAGCAGCTCGGACAGTTATGGCTACACCTTC	CASSSDSYGYTF
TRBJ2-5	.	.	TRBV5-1	TGCGCCAGCAGCTTGGAGGGGGTCTTCTTCCAAGAGACCCAGTACTTC	CASSLEGVFFQETQYF
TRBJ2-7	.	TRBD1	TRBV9	TGTGCCAGCAGCGGGGCATGGGACAGCTACGAGCAGTACTTC	CASSGAWDSYEQYF
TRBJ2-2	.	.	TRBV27	TGTGCCAGCAGTTTTAGTCGAACCGGGGAGCTGTTTTTT	CASSFSRTGELFF
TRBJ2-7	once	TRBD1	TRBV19	TGTGCCAGTAGTCAACCAGGGACAGGGCGACACGAGCAGTACTTC	CASSQPGTGRHEQYF
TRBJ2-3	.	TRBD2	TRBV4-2	TGTGCCAGCAAGGTAGTAGCGGGAGCCCTTAACACAGATACGCAGTATTTT	CASKVVAGALNTDTQYF
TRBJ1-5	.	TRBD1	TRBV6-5	TGTGCCAGCAGTTACTCGGGGACAGGGGTGAATCAGCCCCAGCATTTT	CASSYSGTGVNQPQHF
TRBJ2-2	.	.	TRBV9	TGTGCCAGCAGCGGCGGGCCGAGCGCCGGGGAGCTGTTTTTT	CASSGGPSAGELFF